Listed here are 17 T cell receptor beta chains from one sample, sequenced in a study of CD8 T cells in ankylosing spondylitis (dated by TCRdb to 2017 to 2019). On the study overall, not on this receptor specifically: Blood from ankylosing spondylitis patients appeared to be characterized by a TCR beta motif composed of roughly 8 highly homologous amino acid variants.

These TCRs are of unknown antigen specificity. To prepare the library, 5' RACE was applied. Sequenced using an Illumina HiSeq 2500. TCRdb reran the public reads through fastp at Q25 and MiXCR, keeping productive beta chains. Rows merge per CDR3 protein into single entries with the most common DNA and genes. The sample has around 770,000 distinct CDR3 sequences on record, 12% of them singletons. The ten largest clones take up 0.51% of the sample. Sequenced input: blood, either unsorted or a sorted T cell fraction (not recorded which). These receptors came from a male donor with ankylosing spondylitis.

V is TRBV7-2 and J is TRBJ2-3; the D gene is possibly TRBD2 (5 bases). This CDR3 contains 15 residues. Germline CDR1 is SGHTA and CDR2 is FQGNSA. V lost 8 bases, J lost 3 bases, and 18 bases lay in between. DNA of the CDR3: TGTGCCAGCGCCCTGGGAGTACTGGTAACAGATACGCAGTATTTT. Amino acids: CASALGVLVTDTQYF.

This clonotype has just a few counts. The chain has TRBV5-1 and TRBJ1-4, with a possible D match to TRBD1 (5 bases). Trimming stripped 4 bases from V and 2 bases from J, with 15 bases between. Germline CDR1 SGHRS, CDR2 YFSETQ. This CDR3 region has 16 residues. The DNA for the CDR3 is TGCGCCAGCAGCATTCTCCCGGGGACCACTAATGAAAAACTGTTTTTT. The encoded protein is CASSILPGTTNEKLFF.

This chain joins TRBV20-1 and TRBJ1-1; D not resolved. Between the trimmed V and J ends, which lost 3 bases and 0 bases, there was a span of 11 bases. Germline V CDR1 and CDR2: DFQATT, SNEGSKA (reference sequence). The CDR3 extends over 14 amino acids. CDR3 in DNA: TGCAGTGCTAGCCGGCAGCCATTGAACACTGAAGCTTTCTTT. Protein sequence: CSASRQPLNTEAFF.

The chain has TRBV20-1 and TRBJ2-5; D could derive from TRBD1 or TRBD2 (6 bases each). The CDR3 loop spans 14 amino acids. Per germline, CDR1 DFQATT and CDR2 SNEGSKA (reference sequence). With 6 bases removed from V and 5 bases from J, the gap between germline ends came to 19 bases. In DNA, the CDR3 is TGCAGTGCCAAGGTGGGGGGCAGCGGCGAGACCCAGTACTTC. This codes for CSAKVGGSGETQYF.

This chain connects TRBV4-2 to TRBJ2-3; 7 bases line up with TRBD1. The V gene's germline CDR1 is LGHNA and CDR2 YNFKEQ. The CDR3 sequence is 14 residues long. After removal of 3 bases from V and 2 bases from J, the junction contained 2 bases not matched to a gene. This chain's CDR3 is CASSHGTDTDTQYF. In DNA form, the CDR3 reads TGTGCCAGCAGCCACGGGACAGACACAGATACGCAGTATTTT.

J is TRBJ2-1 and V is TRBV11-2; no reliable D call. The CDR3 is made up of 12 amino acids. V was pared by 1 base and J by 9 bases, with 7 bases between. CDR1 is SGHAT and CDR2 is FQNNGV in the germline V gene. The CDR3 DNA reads TGTGCCAGCAGCTTAGTTGTCGGTGAGCAGTTCTTC. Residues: CASSLVVGEQFF.

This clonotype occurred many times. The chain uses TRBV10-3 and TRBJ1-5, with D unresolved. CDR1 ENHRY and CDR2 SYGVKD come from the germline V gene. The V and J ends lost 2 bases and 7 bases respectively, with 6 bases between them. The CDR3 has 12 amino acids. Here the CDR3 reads CAISEMAQPQHF. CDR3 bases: TGTGCCATCAGTGAGATGGCCCAGCCCCAGCATTTT.

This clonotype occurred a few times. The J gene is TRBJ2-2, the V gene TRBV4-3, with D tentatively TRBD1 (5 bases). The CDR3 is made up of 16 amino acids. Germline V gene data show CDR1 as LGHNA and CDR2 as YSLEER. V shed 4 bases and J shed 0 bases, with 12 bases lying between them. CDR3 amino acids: CASSRGHLANTGELFF. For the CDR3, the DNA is TGCGCCAGCAGCCGTGGACACCTCGCGAACACCGGGGAGCTGTTTTTT.

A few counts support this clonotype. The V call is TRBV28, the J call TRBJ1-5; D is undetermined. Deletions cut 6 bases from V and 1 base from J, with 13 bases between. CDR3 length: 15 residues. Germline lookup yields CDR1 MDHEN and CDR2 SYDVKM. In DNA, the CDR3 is TGTGCCAGCAGCATGTTGGGCCGGAGCAATCAGCCCCAGCATTTT. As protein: CASSMLGRSNQPQHF.

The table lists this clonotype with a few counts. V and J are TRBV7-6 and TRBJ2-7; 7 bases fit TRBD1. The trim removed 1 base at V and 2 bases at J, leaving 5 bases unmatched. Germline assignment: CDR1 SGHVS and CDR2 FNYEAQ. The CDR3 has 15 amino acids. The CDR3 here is CASSLDSTGTYEQYF. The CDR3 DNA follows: TGTGCCAGCAGCTTAGACTCGACAGGGACCTACGAGCAGTACTTC.

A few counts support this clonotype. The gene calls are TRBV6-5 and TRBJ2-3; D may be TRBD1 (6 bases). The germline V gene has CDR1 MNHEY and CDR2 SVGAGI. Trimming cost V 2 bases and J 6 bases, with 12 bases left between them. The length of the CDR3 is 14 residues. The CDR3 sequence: CASSYLTGTDTQYF. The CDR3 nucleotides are TGTGCCAGCAGTTACCTCACAGGGACCGATACGCAGTATTTT.

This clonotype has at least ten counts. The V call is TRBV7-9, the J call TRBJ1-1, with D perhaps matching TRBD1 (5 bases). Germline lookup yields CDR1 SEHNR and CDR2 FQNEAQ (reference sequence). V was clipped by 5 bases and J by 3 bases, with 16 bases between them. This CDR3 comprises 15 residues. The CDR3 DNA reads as TGTGCCAGCAGCCGGATTCCGAGACAGTACACTGAAGCTTTCTTT. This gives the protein CASSRIPRQYTEAFF.

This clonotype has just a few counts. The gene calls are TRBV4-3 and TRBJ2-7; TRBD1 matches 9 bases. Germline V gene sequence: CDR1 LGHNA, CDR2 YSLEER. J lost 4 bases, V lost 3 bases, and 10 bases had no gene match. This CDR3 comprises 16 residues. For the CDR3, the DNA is TGCGCCAGCAGCCATGGTATGGGACAGGGAGGTTACGAGCAGTACTTC. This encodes CASSHGMGQGGYEQYF.

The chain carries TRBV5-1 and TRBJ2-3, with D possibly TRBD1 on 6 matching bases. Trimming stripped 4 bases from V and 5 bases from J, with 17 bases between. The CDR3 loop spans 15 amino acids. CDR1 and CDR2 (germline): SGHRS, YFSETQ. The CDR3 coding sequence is TGCGCCAGCAGCCGACAGGTAGGGTCAGGAGATACGCAGTATTTT. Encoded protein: CASSRQVGSGDTQYF.

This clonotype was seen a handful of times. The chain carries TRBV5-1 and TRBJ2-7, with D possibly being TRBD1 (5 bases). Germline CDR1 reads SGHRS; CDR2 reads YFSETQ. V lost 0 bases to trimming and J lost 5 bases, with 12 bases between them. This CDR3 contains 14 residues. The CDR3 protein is CASSLGALGDEQYF. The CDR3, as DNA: TGCGCCAGCAGCTTGGGGGCCCTAGGGGACGAGCAGTACTTC.

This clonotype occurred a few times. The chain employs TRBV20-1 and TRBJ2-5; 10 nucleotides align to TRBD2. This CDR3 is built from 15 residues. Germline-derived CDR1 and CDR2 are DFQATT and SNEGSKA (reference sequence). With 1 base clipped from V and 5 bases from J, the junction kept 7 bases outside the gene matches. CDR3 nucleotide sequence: TGCAGTGCTAGAGCTAGCGGGAGAGGTACGGAGACCCAGTACTTC. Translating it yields CSARASGRGTETQYF.

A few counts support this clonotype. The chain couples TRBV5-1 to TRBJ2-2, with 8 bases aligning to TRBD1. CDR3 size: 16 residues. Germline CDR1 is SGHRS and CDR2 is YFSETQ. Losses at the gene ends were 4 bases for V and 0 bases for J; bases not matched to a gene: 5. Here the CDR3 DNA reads TGCGCCAGCAGCATGGGGACAGGCGCGAACACCGGGGAGCTGTTTTTT. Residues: CASSMGTGANTGELFF.